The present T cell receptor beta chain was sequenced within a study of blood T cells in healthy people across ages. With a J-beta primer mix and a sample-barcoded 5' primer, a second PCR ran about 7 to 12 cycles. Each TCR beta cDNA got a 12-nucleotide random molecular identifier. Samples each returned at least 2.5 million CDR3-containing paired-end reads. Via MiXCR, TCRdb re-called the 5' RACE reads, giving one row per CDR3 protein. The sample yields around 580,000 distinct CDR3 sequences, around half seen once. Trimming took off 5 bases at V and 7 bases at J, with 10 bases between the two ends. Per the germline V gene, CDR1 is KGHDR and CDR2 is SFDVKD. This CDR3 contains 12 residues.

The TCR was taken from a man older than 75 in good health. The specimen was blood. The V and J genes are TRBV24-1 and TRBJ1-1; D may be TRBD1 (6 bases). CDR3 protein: CATSGGGGEAFF. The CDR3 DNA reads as TGTGCCACCAGTGGCGGGGGCGGTGAAGCTTTCTTT.